The 17 T cell receptor beta chains presented below share a single source sample, sequenced in a study of metastatic and nonmetastatic thyroid tumors. TCRdb re-clonotyped the PCR reads via MiXCR. The top ten hold approximately 11% of the sample, which has some 13,000 clones, 25% to 30% seen once. Every patient underwent thyroid surgery untreated. Sample: tumor tissue. The receptors derive from a female donor with papillary thyroid cancer or a benign thyroid nodule (not recorded which). Some clones in this sample may be carry-over from other donors' samples.

As for this clone: A junction end diverges from the germline sequence, so it may reflect a read error. The chain joins TRBV12-3 or TRBV12-4 to TRBJ2-2; no firm D call. CDR3 length: 14 amino acids. CDR3 sequence reads: CVSRPRRDLGELFF. The CDR3 coding sequence is TGTGTCAGCAGACCGAGGCGTGATTTGGGGGAGCTGTTTTTT.

The chain joins TRBV6-1 to TRBJ1-3, with a possible D match to TRBD1 (6 bases). CDR1 is MNHNS, CDR2 SASEGT, per germline. Trimming removed 6 bases from V and 0 bases from J, with 12 bases in between. There are 15 residues in the CDR3. CDR3 DNA: TGTGCCAGCAGCCCAGGGGTCTACTCTGGAAACACCATATATTTT. It encodes CASSPGVYSGNTIYF.

The chain has TRBV18 and TRBJ2-6; 8 bases are shared with TRBD2. Germline CDR1 and CDR2: KGHSH and LQKENI. The CDR3 extends over 18 amino acids. Germline trimming cut 0 bases from V and 0 bases from J; bases unmatched to any gene: 4. In DNA form, the CDR3 reads TGTGCCAGCTCACCACCTCCAGCGGGGGTCTCTGGGGCCAACGTCCTGACTTTC. It is translated as CASSPPPAGVSGANVLTF.

The rearrangement links TRBV4-2 to TRBJ2-4, with D perhaps matching TRBD2 (5 bases). The CDR3 contains 17 residues. Trimming left V 1 base short and J 0 bases short, with 13 bases between. Germline V CDR1 and CDR2: LGHNA, YNFKEQ. The CDR3 nucleotides read TGTGCCAGCAGCCAAGGACCCAGCGGCCTAGCCAAAAACATTCAGTACTTC. The encoded protein is CASSQGPSGLAKNIQYF.

This clone was recorded a few times. A much larger clone differs from this one at a single base, so this may be a read error. The chain joins TRBV7-6 to TRBJ2-3; D is uncertain. Germline CDR1 reads SGHVS; CDR2 reads FNYEAQ. CDR3 length: 15 residues. The CDR3: CAGSLGFSKVDTQYF. For the CDR3, the DNA is TGTGCCGGCAGCTTAGGTTTCTCAAAAGTGGATACGCAGTATTTT.

This clone is termed medium-sized. This rearrangement joins TRBV10-2 to TRBJ2-7, with D tentatively TRBD1 or TRBD2 (5 bases each). The CDR3 extends over 11 amino acids. The germline V gene has CDR1 WSHSY and CDR2 SAAADI. V dropped 4 bases and J dropped 9 bases, with 10 bases sitting between them. CDR3 DNA: TGCGCCAGCAGTGGTGAGGGGATGCAGTACTTC. Protein: CASSGEGMQYF.

By share of the sample, this clone is medium-sized. V and J are TRBV6-1 and TRBJ2-7; either TRBD1 or TRBD2 may fit D (6 bases each). CDR1 is MNHNS and CDR2 is SASEGT in the germline V gene. The CDR3 has 16 residues. V lost 5 bases, J lost 2 bases, and 19 bases lay in between. CDR3 DNA sequence: TGTGCCAGCAGTAGTTTGGAGGGGGTCCGAGCCTACGAGCAGTACTTC. It codes for CASSSLEGVRAYEQYF.

The chain is built from TRBV12-3 or TRBV12-4 and TRBJ2-1; D ambiguous. The ends were cut back, 3 bases at V and 9 bases at J, with 12 bases in the middle. The CDR3 loop spans 13 amino acids. The CDR3 DNA follows: TGTGCCAGCAGTTTGTTAGCTGTAGGTGAGCAGTTCTTC. Translated: CASSLLAVGEQFF.

This clone came up a few times. The rearrangement joins TRBV19 to TRBJ2-3; 7 bases line up with TRBD1. Germline CDR1 and CDR2: LNHDA and SQIVND (reference sequence). J gave up 5 bases and V 4 bases, and 9 bases lay outside the gene matches. This CDR3 is built from 15 residues. CDR3 DNA: TGTGCCAGTAGTACCAATACAGGGGAAGGAGATACGCAGTATTTT. Translating it yields CASSTNTGEGDTQYF. The full variable domain, completed using reference TRBV19 and TRBJ2-3, is DGGITQSPKYLFRKEGQNVTLSCEQNLNHDAMYWYRQDPGQGLRLIYYSQIVNDFQKGDIAEGYSVSREKKESFPLTVTSAQKNPTAFYLCASSTNTGEGDTQYFGPGTRLTVL.

The chain joins TRBV11-2 to TRBJ2-1; D may be TRBD2 (6 bases). This CDR3 has 15 amino acids. Germline-derived CDR1 and CDR2 are SGHAT and FQNNGV. V was shortened by 3 bases and J by 6 bases, with 15 bases between the two germline ends. The CDR3 protein is CASSFESLAFNEQFF. The CDR3 bases are TGTGCCAGCAGCTTCGAGTCCCTAGCGTTCAATGAGCAGTTCTTC.

Ten or more counts support this clone. Other DNA sequences in this sample translate to the same CDR3. This sequence joins TRBV20-1 and TRBJ2-7; either TRBD1 or TRBD2 may fit D (5 bases each). This CDR3 contains 15 residues. Germline loops: CDR1 DFQATT, CDR2 SNEGSKA (reference sequence). With 1 base removed from V and 0 bases from J, the gap between germline ends came to 13 bases. The CDR3 region is CSARVGAVSSYEQYF. CDR3 DNA sequence: TGCAGTGCTAGAGTCGGGGCGGTTAGCTCCTACGAGCAGTACTTC.

By sample share, this clone is medium-sized. Other DNA sequences from this sample encode an identical CDR3 as well. The V call is TRBV6-1, the J call TRBJ2-7, with 7 nucleotides matching TRBD1. The germline gives CDR1 MNHNS, CDR2 SASEGT. With V trimmed by 2 bases and J by 5 bases, 6 bases remained unmatched. CDR3 size: 14 residues. The CDR3 spells CASSETDRVHEQYF. In DNA form, the CDR3 reads TGTGCCAGCAGTGAAACCGACAGGGTCCACGAGCAGTACTTC.

In its sample, this clone ranks as medium-sized. V and J are TRBV28 and TRBJ2-7; perhaps D is TRBD1 or TRBD2 (6 bases each). This CDR3 contains 14 residues. CDR1 and CDR2 from the germline V gene are MDHEN and SYDVKM. The V end lost 5 bases, the J end lost 2 bases, and 13 bases lay between the germline ends. In DNA, the CDR3 is TGTGCCAGCAGTCAAGGGGGGCCCCCCTACGAGCAGTACTTC. As protein: CASSQGGPPYEQYF.

This clone was found many times. This may be a read error: a much more frequent sequence differs by one nucleotide. Other DNA sequences from this sample encode an identical CDR3 as well. V is TRBV10-1 and J is TRBJ2-3; D unclear. This CDR3 comprises 11 residues. Germline V gene lookup returns CDR1 WNHNN and CDR2 SYGVQD (reference sequence). V lost 4 bases and J lost 6, with 5 bases in between. This CDR3 is CASSVDDTQYF. Written as DNA, the CDR3 is TGCGCCAGCAGTGTGGATGATACGCAGTATTTT.

This clone was recorded at least ten times. The chain couples TRBV7-2 to TRBJ2-1; a weak D match, TRBD2 (6 bases). The CDR3 spans 15 residues. Germline V gives CDR1 SGHTA, CDR2 FQGNSA. The V gene lost 5 bases and the J gene lost 6 bases, with 17 bases spanning the gap. The CDR3 DNA sequence: TGTGCCAGCAGCCTTGACTGGAGGGCTAGCAATGAGCAGTTCTTC. Amino acid sequence: CASSLDWRASNEQFF.

This clone rates as medium-sized (0.01 to 0.1%). The chain carries TRBV3-1 and TRBJ2-7, with D possibly being TRBD1 or TRBD2 (5 bases each). The CDR3 consists of 16 residues. Germline lookup yields CDR1 LGHDT and CDR2 YNNKEL (reference sequence). Trimming left V 4 bases short and J 3 bases short, with 19 bases between. The CDR3 region has the DNA TGTGCCAGCAGCCGAGGGACCCATTTCACCCACTACGAGCAGTACTTC. Translated: CASSRGTHFTHYEQYF.

This clone is labeled as medium-sized (0.01 to 0.1%). As DNA, the CDR3 is TGTGCCAGCAGTTTTTTCAGGGCCACTGAGCAGTTCTTC. Residues: CASSFFRATEQFF. The chain recombines TRBV28 with TRBJ2-1; D possibly corresponds to TRBD1 (5 bases). The CDR3 loop spans 13 amino acids. V gave up 3 bases and J gave up 9 bases, with 12 bases separating them. The germline gives CDR1 MDHEN, CDR2 SYDVKM.